The 5 T cell receptor beta chains below were found in one sample sequenced in a study of T cells in Graves' hyperthyroidism and ophthalmopathy. From RNA transcripts, TCR beta CDR3 regions were amplified. A first-round RT-PCR of the TCR CDR3 used the HTBI primer set. TCRdb redid the calling of the multiplex PCR reads with MiXCR, one entry per CDR3 protein. The sample has a few hundred thousand distinct CDR3 sequences, roughly 15% seen once. Sample: blood. These TCRs come from a woman aged 18-29 years with Graves' hyperthyroidism.

This chain joins TRBV27 and TRBJ2-7, with D perhaps assigned TRBD1 or TRBD2 (7 bases each). The V end was cut by 5 bases, the J end by 6 bases, with 17 bases between. The CDR3 extends over 14 amino acids. The germline V gene encodes CDR1 MNHEY and CDR2 SMNVEV (reference sequence). Here the CDR3 reads CASSPIIRGGEQYF. In DNA form, the CDR3 reads TGTGCCAGCAGTCCTATAATCAGGGGGGGCGAGCAGTACTTC.

The chain uses TRBV30 and TRBJ2-7; TRBD2 is a possible D gene (6 bases). This CDR3 contains 13 residues. Between the trimmed V and J ends, which lost 2 bases and 3 bases, there was a span of 11 bases. Germline values: CDR1 GTSNPN, CDR2 SVGIG (reference sequence). This chain's CDR3 is CAWSLGLRYEQYF. For the CDR3, the DNA is TGTGCCTGGAGTTTAGGACTACGCTACGAGCAGTACTTC.

This clonotype has ten or more counts. Sequence at one end of the junction differs from germline and may be a read error. The V call is TRBV7-7, the J call TRBJ2-1; tentative D call: TRBD2 (5 bases). The CDR3 runs 13 residues. CDR1 SSHAT and CDR2 FNYEAQ come from the germline V gene (reference sequence). CDR3 residues: CASSLAQELEQFF. The CDR3 DNA follows: TGTGCTAGCAGCTTAGCGCAAGAACTAGAGCAGTTCTTC.

This clonotype showed up many times. The V call is TRBV28, the J call TRBJ2-1, with 10 bases that match TRBD1. Trimming removed 2 bases from V and 0 bases from J; junction bases left unmatched: 4. Germline assignment: CDR1 MDHEN and CDR2 SYDVKM. This CDR3 spans 17 amino acids. The CDR3 protein is CASSLRQGAISYNEQFF. The CDR3 region has the DNA TGTGCCAGCAGTTTACGACAGGGGGCCATCTCCTACAATGAGCAGTTCTTC.

The table lists this clonotype with many counts. The chain joins TRBV6-6 to TRBJ1-2; D gene ambiguous. The CDR3 length is 14 residues. Germline-derived CDR1 and CDR2 are MNHNY and SVGAGI (reference sequence). The V and J ends lost 2 bases and 8 bases respectively, with 15 bases between them. The CDR3 here is CASSYGIGDKGYTF. For the CDR3, the DNA is TGTGCCAGCAGTTACGGTATCGGGGATAAGGGCTACACCTTC.